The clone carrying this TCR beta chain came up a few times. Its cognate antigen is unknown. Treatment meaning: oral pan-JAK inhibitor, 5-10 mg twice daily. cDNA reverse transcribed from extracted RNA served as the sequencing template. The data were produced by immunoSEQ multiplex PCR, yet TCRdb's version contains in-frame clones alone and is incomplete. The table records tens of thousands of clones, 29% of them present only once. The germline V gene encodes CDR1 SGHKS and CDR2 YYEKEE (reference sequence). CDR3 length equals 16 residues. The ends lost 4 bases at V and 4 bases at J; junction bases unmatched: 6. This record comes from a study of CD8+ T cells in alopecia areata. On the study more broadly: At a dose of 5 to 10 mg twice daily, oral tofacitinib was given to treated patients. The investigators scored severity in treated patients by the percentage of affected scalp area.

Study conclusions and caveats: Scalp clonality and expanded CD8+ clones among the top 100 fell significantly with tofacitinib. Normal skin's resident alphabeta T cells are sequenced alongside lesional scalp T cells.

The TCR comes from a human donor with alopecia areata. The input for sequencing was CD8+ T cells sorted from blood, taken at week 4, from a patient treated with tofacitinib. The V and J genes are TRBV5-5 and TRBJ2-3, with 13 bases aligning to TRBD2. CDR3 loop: CASSPRTSGSPDTQYF. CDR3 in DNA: TGTGCCAGCAGCCCCAGGACTAGCGGGAGTCCAGATACGCAGTATTTT.